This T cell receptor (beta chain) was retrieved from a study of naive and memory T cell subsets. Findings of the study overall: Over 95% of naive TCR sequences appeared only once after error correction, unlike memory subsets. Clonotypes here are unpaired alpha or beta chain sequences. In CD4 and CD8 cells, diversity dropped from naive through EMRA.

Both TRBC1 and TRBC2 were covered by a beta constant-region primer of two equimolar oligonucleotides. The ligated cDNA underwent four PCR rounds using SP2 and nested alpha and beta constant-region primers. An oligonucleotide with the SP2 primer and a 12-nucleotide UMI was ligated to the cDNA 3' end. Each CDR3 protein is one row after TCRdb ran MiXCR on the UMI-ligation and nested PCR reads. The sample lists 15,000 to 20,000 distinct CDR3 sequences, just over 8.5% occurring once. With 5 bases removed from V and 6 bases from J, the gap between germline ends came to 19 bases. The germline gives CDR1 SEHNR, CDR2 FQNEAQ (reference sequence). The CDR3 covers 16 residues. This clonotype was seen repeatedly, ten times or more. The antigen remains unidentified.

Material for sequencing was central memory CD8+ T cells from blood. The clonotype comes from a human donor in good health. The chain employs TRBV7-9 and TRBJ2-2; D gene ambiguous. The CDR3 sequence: CASSPPVASSPGELFF. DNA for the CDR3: TGTGCCAGCAGCCCCCCGGTGGCTAGTAGTCCCGGGGAGCTGTTTTTT.